This TCR beta chain was sequenced for a study of PD-1 blockade in classical Hodgkin lymphoma. The study's findings and limits: Newly diagnosed patients were reported to start with lower TCR diversity than healthy donors.

Sequenced by immunoSEQ multiplex PCR; TCRdb stores in-frame clones only, minus some. The sample yields some 90,000 clones, 75% to 85% seen once. The CDR3 length is 15 residues. V dropped 3 bases and J dropped 0; count of bases not matched to a gene: 4. Germline V gives CDR1 SGHRS, CDR2 YFSETQ. This clone was seen just once. Its antigen is unidentified. The sample has other DNA sequences that encode this CDR3 too. Time point meaning: cycle 4 day 1 (C4D1), after more than five weeks of nivolumab. Patients all relapsed after autologous stem cell transplantation, and there was variation in brentuximab vedotin exposure.

V gene TRBV5-1 combines with J gene TRBJ2-7; TRBD1 agrees at 9 bases. The source was peripheral blood mononuclear cells (PBMCs), collected before the fourth cycle of nivolumab. The sequence was collected from a human donor with classical Hodgkin lymphoma. The CDR3 nucleotides are TGCGCCAGCAGCTCGCAGGGACAGGGCTCCTACGAGCAGTACTTC. Amino acid sequence: CASSSQGQGSYEQYF.